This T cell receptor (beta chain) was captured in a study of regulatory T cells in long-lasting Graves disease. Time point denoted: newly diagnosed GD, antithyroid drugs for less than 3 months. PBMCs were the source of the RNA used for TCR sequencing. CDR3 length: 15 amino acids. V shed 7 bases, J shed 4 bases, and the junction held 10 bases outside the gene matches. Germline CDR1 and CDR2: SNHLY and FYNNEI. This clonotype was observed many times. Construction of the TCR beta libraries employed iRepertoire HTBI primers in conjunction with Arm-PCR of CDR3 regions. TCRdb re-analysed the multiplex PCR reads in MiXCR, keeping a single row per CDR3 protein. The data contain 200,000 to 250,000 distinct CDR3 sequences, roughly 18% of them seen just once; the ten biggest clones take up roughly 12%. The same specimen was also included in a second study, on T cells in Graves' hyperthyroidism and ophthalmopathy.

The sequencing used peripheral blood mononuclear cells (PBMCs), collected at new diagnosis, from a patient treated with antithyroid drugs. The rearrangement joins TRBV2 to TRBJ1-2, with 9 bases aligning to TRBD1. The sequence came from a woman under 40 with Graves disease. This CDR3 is CASTPGTGPPYGYTF. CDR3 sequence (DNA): TGTGCCAGCACCCCCGGGACAGGGCCCCCCTATGGCTACACCTTC.